Listed below are T cell receptor beta chains from one sample, sequenced in a study of a mutant IDH1 vaccine in newly diagnosed glioma. Libraries were prepared by immunoSEQ multiplex PCR; TCRdb keeps only in-frame clonotypes and omits some of them. The sample lists around 30,000 clones; around 82% were seen once. These TCRs are of unknown antigen specificity. The material sequenced was PBMCs, taken from a glioma patient whose treatment included an IDH1 peptide vaccine. The receptors derive from a man aged 25-45 years with glioma. CDR3s include the opening cysteine and the closing phenylalanine or tryptophan. D genes are given only for firm matches. Some rows mark clone size as missing; the rest say once, few, many or name a class of expanded clone.

NA 14 TRBJ2-7 TRBD1 TRBV4-1 TGCGCCAGCAGCCAAGGACAGGGGGAATACGAGCAGTACTTC CASSQGQGEYEQYF
NA 14 TRBJ1-1 NA TRBV25-1 TGTGCCAGCAGTGACAGGGTCATGAACACTGAAGCTTTCTTT CASSDRVMNTEAFF
NA 14 TRBJ1-1 NA TRBV10-2 TGCGCCAGCAGTGAGTCGCCGGGGAACACTGAAGCTTTCTTT CASSESPGNTEAFF
NA 11 TRBJ2-3 NA TRBV4-3 TGCGCCAGCCAATCTGAAGATACGCAGTATTTT CASQSEDTQYF
NA 16 TRBJ1-5 NA TRBV7-9 TGTGCCAGCAGCCTGAGTGGGGGGATTAGCAATCAGCCCCAGCATTTT CASSLSGGISNQPQHF
NA 14 TRBJ1-5 NA TRBV6-5 TGTGCCAGCAGCTCCGGAACAGCTAATCAGCCCCAGCATTTT CASSSGTANQPQHF
NA 14 TRBJ1-6 NA TRBV2 TGTGCCAGCAGTGAAGACAGGAGATATTCACCCCTCCACTTT CASSEDRRYSPLHF
NA 16 TRBJ2-3 NA TRBV19 TGTGCCAGTAGTATTACGGACTTGGGGGGACGCGATACGCAGTATTTT CASSITDLGGRDTQYF
few 15 TRBJ1-1 TRBD1 TRBV7-9 TGTGCCAGCAGCTTTGGGACAGCCATGAACACTGAAGCTTTCTTT CASSFGTAMNTEAFF
few 14 TRBJ1-4 NA TRBV9 TGTGCCAGCAGCCCTCCAGGGCAGAATGAAAAACTGTTTTTT CASSPPGQNEKLFF
few 18 TRBJ1-5 TRBD1 TRBV19 TGTGCCAGTAGTCAGTCCCGGGACAGGAGCTATAGCAATCAGCCCCAGCATTTT CASSQSRDRSYSNQPQHF
NA 15 TRBJ1-2 TRBD1 TRBV5-1 TGCGCCAGCAGCTTGGGGTCTACAGGGGGGTATGGCTACACCTTC CASSLGSTGGYGYTF
NA 19 TRBJ2-1 TRBD2 TRBV7-8 TGTGCCAGCAGCTTAAGTTGGCTAGCGGGACTCAGCTCCTACAATGAGCAGTTCTTC CASSLSWLAGLSSYNEQFF
NA 18 TRBJ2-7 TRBD2 TRBV28 TGTGCCAGCAGTTTTCCCGGGACTAGCGACGCCGGGGTCTACGAGCAGTACTTC CASSFPGTSDAGVYEQYF
NA 15 TRBJ1-1 TRBD1 TRBV6-5 TGTGCCAGCAGTGACTACGGGGACAGGGCCACTGAAGCTTTCTTT CASSDYGDRATEAFF
NA 16 TRBJ1-3 NA TRBV11-2 TGTGCCAGCAGCTCCCTTTTTTTGCACTCTGGAAACACCATATATTTT CASSSLFLHSGNTIYF
NA 15 TRBJ1-4 TRBD1 TRBV30 TGTGCCTGGAGTTCGGCAGGGGGCGGACCCGAAAAACTGTTTTTT CAWSSAGGGPEKLFF
once 18 TRBJ1-1 TRBD1 TRBV9 TGTGCCAGCAGCATCGGACAGGTCAATGGACCCCGGAACACTGAAGCTTTCTTT CASSIGQVNGPRNTEAFF
NA 14 TRBJ2-3 NA TRBV10-1 TGCGCCAGCAGCGAGGGTCGAGGCACAGATACGCAGTATTTT CASSEGRGTDTQYF
NA 13 TRBJ1-2 NA TRBV7-9 TGTGCCAGCAGCTTAGCCGCTAACTATGGCTACACCTTC CASSLAANYGYTF
few 15 TRBJ1-1 TRBD1 TRBV7-2 TGTGCCAGCAGCTTAGCCGCCGGGACAGGGTCTCAAGCTTTCTTT CASSLAAGTGSQAFF
few 14 TRBJ1-1 TRBD1 TRBV4-1 TGCGCCAGCAGCCAACACAGGGGGAACACTGAAGCTTTCTTT CASSQHRGNTEAFF
NA 14 TRBJ1-5 NA TRBV4-2 TGTGCCAGCAGCCAAGAGAGGGATAGGCAGCCCCAGCATTTT CASSQERDRQPQHF
NA 14 TRBJ1-1 TRBD1 TRBV27 TGTGCCAGCAGGTCGGGACAGTTGTACACTGAAGCTTTCTTT CASRSGQLYTEAFF
few 12 TRBJ1-5 NA TRBV5-8 TGTGCCAGCAGCTTGGTTAATCAGCCCCAGCATTTT CASSLVNQPQHF
few 16 TRBJ1-2 NA TRBV2 TGTGCCAGCAGTGAAGCGGATCAGGGGATGACGAATGGCTACACCTTC CASSEADQGMTNGYTF